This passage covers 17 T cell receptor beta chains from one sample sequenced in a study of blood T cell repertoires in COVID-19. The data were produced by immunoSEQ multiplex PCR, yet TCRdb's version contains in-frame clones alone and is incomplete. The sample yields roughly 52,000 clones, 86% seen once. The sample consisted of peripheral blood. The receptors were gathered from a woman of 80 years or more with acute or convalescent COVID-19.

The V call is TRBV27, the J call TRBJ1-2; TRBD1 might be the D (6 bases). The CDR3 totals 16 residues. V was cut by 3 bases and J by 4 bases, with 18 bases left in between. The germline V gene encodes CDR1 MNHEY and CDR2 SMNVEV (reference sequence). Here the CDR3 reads CASSLRSGGPGYGYTF. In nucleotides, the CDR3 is TGTGCCAGCAGTTTGCGCTCCGGGGGGCCTGGCTATGGCTACACCTTC.

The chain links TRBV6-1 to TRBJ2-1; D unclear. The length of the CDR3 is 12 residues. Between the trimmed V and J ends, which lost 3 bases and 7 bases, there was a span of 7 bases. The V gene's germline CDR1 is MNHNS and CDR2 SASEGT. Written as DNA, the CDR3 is TGTGCCAGCAGTGACCTCCGGAATGAGCAGTTCTTC. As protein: CASSDLRNEQFF.

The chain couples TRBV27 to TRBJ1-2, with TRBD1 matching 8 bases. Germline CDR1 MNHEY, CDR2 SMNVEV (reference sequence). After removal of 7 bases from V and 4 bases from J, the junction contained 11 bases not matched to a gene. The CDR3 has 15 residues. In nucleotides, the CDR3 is TGTGCCAGCACACGGACAGGGATCGGGGTCTATGGCTACACCTTC. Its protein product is CASTRTGIGVYGYTF.

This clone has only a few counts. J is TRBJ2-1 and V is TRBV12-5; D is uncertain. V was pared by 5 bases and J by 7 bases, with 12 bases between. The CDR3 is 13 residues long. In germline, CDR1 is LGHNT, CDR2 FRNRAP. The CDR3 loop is CASGSPLVNEQFF. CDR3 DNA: TGTGCTAGTGGTAGCCCCCTAGTGAATGAGCAGTTCTTC.

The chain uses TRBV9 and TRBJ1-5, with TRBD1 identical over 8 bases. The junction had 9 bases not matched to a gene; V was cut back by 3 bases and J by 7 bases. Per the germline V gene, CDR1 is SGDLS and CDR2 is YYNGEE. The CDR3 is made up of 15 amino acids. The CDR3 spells CASSASPTGEQPQHF. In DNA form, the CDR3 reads TGTGCCAGCAGCGCCTCCCCGACAGGGGAACAGCCCCAGCATTTT.

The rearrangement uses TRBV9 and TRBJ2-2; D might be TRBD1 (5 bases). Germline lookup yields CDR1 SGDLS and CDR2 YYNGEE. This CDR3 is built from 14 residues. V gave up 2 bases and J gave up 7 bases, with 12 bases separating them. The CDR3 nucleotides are TGTGCCAGCAGCGTGGACATTTTCGGCGGGGAGCTGTTTTTT. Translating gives CASSVDIFGGELFF.

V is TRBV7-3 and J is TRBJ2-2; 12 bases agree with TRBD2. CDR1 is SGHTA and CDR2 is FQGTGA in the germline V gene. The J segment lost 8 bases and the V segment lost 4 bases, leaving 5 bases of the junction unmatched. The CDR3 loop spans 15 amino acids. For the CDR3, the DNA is TGTGCCAGCAGCTCCCCCGGGACTAGCGGGGGGGAGCTGTTTTTT. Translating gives CASSSPGTSGGELFF.

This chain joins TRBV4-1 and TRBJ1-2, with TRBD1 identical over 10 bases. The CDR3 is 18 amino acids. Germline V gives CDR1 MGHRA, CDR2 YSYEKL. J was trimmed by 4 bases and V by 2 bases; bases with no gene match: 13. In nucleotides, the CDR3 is TGCGCCAGCAGCCAACACCCCCTCCTGACAGGGGGCTCCTATGGCTACACCTTC. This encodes CASSQHPLLTGGSYGYTF.

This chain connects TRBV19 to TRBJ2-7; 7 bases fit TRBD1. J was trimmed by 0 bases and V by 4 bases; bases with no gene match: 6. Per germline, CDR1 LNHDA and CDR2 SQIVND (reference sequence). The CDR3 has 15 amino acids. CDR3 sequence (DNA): TGTGCCAGTAGTAGAGACAGGGTGAGCTCCTACGAGCAGTACTTC. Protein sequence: CASSRDRVSSYEQYF.

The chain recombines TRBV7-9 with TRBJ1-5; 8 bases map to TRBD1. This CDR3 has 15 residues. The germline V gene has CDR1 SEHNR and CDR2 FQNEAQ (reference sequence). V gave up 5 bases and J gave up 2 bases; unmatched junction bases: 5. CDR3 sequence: CASSAGQGGNQPQHF. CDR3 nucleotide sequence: TGTGCCAGCAGCGCAGGACAGGGAGGCAATCAGCCCCAGCATTTT.

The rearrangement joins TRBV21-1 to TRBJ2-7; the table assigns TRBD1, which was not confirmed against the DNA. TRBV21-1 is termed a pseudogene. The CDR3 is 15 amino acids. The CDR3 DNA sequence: TGTGCCAGCAGCCCCCGGGACAGGGTCAGTTGCGAGCAGTACTTC. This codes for CASSPRDRVSCEQYF.

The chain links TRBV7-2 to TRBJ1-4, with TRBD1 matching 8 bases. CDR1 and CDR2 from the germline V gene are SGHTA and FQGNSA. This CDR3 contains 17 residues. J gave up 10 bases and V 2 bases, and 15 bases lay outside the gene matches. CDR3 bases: TGTGCCAGCAGCTTATCCCCGACAGGGGTAGTAGTCGGAAAACTGTTTTTT. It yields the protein CASSLSPTGVVVGKLFF.

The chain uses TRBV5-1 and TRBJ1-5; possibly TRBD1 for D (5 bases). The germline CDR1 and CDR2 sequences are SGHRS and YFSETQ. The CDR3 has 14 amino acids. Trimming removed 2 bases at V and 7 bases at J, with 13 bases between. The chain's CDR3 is CASSFGPGGQPQHF. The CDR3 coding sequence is TGCGCCAGCAGCTTTGGCCCTGGGGGGCAGCCCCAGCATTTT.

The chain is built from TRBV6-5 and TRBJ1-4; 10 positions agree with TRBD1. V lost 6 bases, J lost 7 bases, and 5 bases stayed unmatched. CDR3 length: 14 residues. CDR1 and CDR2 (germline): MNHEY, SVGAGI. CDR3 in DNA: TGTGCCAGCAGGAGACAGGGGGCGGGTGAAAAACTGTTTTTT. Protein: CASRRQGAGEKLFF.

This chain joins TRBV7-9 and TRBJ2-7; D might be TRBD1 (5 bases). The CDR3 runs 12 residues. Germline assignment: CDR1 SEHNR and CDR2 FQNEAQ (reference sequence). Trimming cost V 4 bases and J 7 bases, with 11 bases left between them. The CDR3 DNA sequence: TGTGCCAGCAGCTCCGGGCAGGGAGAGCAGTACTTC. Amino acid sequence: CASSSGQGEQYF.

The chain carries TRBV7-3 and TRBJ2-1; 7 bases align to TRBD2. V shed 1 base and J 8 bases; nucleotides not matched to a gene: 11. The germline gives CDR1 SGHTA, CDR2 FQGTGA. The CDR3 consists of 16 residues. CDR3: CASSLSLTSVRHEQFF. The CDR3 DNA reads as TGTGCCAGCAGCTTAAGTCTTACTAGCGTTCGCCATGAGCAGTTCTTC.

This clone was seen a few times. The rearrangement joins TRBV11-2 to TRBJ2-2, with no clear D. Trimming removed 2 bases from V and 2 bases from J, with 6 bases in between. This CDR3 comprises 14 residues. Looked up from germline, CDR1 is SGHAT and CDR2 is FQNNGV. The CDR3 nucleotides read TGTGCCAGCAGCTTAACAGACAACACCGGGGAGCTGTTTTTT. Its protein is CASSLTDNTGELFF. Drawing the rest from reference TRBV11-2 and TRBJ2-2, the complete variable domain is EAGVAQSPRYKIIEKRQSVAFWCNPISGHATLYWYQQILGQGPKLLIQFQNNGVVDDSQLPKDRFSAERLKGVDSTLKIQPAKLEDSAVYLCASSLTDNTGELFFGEGSRLTVL.